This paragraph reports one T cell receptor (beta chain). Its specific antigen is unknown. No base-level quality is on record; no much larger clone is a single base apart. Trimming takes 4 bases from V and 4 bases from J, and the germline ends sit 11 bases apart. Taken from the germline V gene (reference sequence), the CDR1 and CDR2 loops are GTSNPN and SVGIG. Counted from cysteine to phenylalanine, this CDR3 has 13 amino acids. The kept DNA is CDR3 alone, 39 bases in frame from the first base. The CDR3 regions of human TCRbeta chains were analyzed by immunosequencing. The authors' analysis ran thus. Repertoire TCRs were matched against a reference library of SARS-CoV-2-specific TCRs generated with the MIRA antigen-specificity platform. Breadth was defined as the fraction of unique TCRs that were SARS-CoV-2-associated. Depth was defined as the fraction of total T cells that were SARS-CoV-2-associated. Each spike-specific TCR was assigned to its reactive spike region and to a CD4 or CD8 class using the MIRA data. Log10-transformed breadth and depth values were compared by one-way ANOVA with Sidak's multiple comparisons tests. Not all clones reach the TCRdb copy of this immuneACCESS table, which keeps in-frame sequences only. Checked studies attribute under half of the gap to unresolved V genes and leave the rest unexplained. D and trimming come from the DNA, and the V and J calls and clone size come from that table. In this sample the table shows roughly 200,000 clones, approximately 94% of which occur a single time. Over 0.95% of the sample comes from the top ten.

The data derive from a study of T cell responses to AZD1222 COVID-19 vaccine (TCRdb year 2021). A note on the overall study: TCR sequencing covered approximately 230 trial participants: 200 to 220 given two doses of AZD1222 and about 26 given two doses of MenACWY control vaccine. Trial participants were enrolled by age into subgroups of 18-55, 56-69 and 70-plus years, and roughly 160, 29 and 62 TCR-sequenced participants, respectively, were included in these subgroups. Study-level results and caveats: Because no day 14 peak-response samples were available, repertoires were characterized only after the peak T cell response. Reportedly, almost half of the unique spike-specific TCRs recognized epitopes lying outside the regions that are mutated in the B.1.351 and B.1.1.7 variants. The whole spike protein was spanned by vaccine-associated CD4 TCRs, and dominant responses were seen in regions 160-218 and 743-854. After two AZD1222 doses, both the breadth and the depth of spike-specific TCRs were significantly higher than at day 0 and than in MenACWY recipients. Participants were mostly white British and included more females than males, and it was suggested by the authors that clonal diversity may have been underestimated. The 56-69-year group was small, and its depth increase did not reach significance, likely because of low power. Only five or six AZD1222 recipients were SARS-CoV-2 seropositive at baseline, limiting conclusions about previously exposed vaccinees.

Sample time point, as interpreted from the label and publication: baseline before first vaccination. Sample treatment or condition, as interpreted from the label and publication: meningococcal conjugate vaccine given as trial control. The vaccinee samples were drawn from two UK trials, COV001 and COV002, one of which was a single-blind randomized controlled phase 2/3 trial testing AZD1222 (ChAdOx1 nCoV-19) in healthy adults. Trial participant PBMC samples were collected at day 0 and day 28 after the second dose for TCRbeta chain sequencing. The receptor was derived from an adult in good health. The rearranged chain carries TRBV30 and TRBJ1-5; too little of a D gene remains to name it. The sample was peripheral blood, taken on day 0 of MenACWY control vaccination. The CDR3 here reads CAWTPNLNQPQHF. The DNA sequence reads TGTGCCTGGACCCCGAATTTGAATCAGCCCCAGCATTTT.